These 3 T cell receptor beta chains originate from one sample sequenced in a study of blood T cells in healthy people across ages. A J-beta primer mix and a sample-barcoded 5' primer were used in a second PCR of about 7 to 12 cycles. TCRdb reprocessed the 5' RACE reads with MiXCR, giving one entry per CDR3 protein. The table records some 890,000 distinct CDR3 sequences, around 29% of them present only once. This sample was also put to use in a study of T cells of mothers and their children.

Sequencing was done on a sample of blood. These receptors all come from a woman aged 35 to 49 in good health.

This clonotype was found a few times. The J gene is TRBJ2-7, the V gene TRBV2; 10 bases match TRBD1. V was clipped by 5 bases and J by 0 bases; unmatched bases: 13. The germline CDR1 and CDR2 sequences are SNHLY and FYNNEI. This CDR3 has 18 residues. Here the CDR3 reads CASSLPPGQGTSSYEQYF. CDR3 DNA sequence: TGTGCCAGCAGTCTCCCACCGGGACAGGGGACCAGCTCCTACGAGCAGTACTTC.

This clonotype was counted between two and nine times. The chain recombines TRBV20-1 with TRBJ2-3; TRBD2 aligns across 9 bases. The junction had 7 bases not matched to a gene; V was cut back by 2 bases and J by 4 bases. Germline V CDR1 and CDR2: DFQATT, SNEGSKA (reference sequence). The CDR3 contains 15 residues. CDR3 residues: CSARSLAGLADTQYF. The CDR3 nucleotides read TGCAGTGCTAGATCGCTAGCGGGGCTAGCAGATACGCAGTATTTT.

There are a few counts of this clonotype. This rearrangement joins TRBV21-1 to TRBJ1-2; the table assigns TRBD1, which was not confirmed against the DNA. TRBV21-1 has pseudogene status. This CDR3 comprises 16 residues. CDR3 loop: CASSKASTETNYGYTF. CDR3 sequence (DNA): TGTGCCAGCAGCAAGGCTTCGACAGAGACTAACTATGGCTACACCTTC.